Presented here are 3 T cell receptor beta chains from one specimen sequenced in a study of cytotoxic CD8 clonotypes in ibrutinib-treated CLL (dated by TCRdb to the early 2020s). Explained via the paper, the time point label denotes: about 11 months on ibrutinib. Library preparation employed the immunoSEQ multiplex PCR assay. What TCRdb holds here is the immuneACCESS table cut down to in-frame rearrangements. Part of the clones is not present; checked against another copy, under half of the missing clones reflect an unresolved V gene, and the others are unexplained. The sample records 15,000 or so clones, under 75% of which are singletons. The ten largest clones capture more than 25% of the sample. Sequenced here: PBMCs, sampled after 12 months of ibrutinib treatment. These TCRs come from a human donor with chronic lymphocytic leukemia.

This clone was detected a few times. The chain combines TRBV2 with TRBJ2-5, with 7 bases lining up with TRBD2. Germline V gene sequence: CDR1 SNHLY, CDR2 FYNNEI. V was pared by 8 bases and J by 5 bases, with 5 bases of the junction left unmatched. This CDR3 comprises 12 residues. CDR3 DNA sequence: TGTGCCAGCGGTTCCGGGGGGGAGACCCAGTACTTC. Residues: CASGSGGETQYF.

In this sample, this clone turned up once. The chain uses TRBV5-1 and TRBJ2-5, with 9 bases lining up with TRBD2. The germline gives CDR1 SGHRS, CDR2 YFSETQ. The length of the CDR3 is 13 residues. V lost 3 bases, J lost 4 bases, and 1 base stayed unmatched. The CDR3 DNA is TGCGCCAGCAGCTGGCGGGGGGGAGAGACCCAGTACTTC. It is translated as CASSWRGGETQYF.

The CDR3 is CASSEPGGQGTQYF. CDR3 coding DNA: TGTGCCAGCTCAGAGCCGGGAGGGCAAGGTACGCAGTATTTT. This chain connects TRBV18 to TRBJ2-3; 8 bases line up with TRBD2. V lost 5 bases to trimming and J lost 8 bases; unmatched junction nucleotides: 9. Germline V CDR1 and CDR2: KGHSH, LQKENI. The CDR3 covers 14 residues.